Sequencing of this TCR beta chain was carried out in a study of cytomegalovirus exposure and HLA in healthy donors. The V gene's germline CDR1 is MNHEY and CDR2 SMNVEV (reference sequence). The J segment lost 3 bases and the V segment lost 1 base, leaving 6 bases of the junction unmatched. The CDR3 covers 16 residues. A remark on this clone: The antigen remains undetermined.

This PCR relied on a set of 60 Vbeta primers and 13 Jbeta primers. The method was immunoSEQ multiplex PCR; TCRdb's version includes in-frame clones alone and lacks a portion of them. The sample lists 190,000 or so clones; 75% to 90% were seen once. Study-level results: Sequencing depth across donors, presence/absence analyses assumed, was roughly uniform. There were several of the most significant clusters that appeared linked to common viral pathogens in a later analysis.

The specimen was PBMCs. The clonotype comes from a man between 50 and 59 years old in good health and CMV-seronegative. This chain connects TRBV27 to TRBJ2-1, with TRBD1 identical over 7 bases. The CDR3 nucleotides are TGTGCCAGCAGTTTATATTTGGGACAGCTCTACAATGAGCAGTTCTTC. This gives the protein CASSLYLGQLYNEQFF.